Listed below are T cell receptor beta chains from one sample, sequenced in a study of T-cell reconstitution after alpha-beta-depleted transplantation in children. TCRdb independently ran MiXCR on the PCR reads; one entry per CDR3 protein. The data contain hundreds of thousands of distinct CDR3 sequences, 10% to 15% of them singletons. Source: PBMCs, mostly from graft donor cells, taken 360 days after TCRalphabeta/CD19-depleted stem cell transplant. These receptors were collected from a male patient younger than 18 who had a stem cell transplant for acute myeloid leukemia, so the T cells may come from the graft donor. CDR3s include the opening cysteine and the closing phenylalanine or tryptophan.

j_call	v_call	cdr3_aa
TRBJ2-3	TRBV27	CASSLSGPFNRQYF
TRBJ2-4	TRBV12-3/TRBV12-4	CASSGVAGGRNIQYF
TRBJ2-7	TRBV15	CATSREKSQGKDSGQYF
TRBJ2-7	TRBV5-1	CASSETGGRNEQYF
TRBJ2-7	TRBV20-1	CSARHGTYLSYEQYF
TRBJ2-1	TRBV20-1	CSAGMRNPSQFF
TRBJ2-6	TRBV15	CATSRGPGRPGANVLTF
TRBJ2-5	TRBV25-1	CASTSVTETQYF
TRBJ1-5	TRBV18	CASSPLAQRGGQPQHF
TRBJ2-1	TRBV20-1	CSAGRGLAGGDNEQFF
TRBJ1-2	TRBV6-5	CASSYSWQASGYTF
TRBJ1-5	TRBV15	CATSREGGRSQPQHF
TRBJ2-1	TRBV28	CASSLPPRPITRFF